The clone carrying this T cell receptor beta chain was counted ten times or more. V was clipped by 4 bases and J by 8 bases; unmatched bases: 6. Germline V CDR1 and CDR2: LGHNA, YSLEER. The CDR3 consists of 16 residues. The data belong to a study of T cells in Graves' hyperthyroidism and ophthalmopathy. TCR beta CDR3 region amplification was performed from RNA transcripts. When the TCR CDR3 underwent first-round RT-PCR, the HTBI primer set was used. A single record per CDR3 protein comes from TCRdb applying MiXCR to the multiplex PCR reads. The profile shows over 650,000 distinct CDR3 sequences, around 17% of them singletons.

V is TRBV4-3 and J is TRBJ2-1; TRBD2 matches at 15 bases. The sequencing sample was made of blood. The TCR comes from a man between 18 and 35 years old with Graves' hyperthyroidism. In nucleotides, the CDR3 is TGCGCCAGCAGCCCATCAGGGACTAGCGGGAGGTATGAGCAGTTCTTC. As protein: CASSPSGTSGRYEQFF.